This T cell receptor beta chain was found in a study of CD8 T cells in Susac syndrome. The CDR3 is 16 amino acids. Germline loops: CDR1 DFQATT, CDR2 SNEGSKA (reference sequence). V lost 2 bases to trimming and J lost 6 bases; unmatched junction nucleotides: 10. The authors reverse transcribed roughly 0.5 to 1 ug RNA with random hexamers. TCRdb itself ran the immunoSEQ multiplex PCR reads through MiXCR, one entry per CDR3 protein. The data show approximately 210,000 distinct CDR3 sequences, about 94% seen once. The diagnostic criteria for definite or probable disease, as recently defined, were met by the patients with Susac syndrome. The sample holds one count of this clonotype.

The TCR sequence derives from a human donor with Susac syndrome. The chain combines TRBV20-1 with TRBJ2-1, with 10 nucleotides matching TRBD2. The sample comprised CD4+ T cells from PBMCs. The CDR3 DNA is TGCAGTGCTAGACCAATCGGGACTAGCGACCGCAATGAGCAGTTCTTC. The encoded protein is CSARPIGTSDRNEQFF.